This T cell receptor beta chain was sequenced in a study of blood T cell repertoires in COVID-19. Study-level information: Samples representing acute and convalescent COVID-19 were sourced from the United States, Italy and Spain. In each case, the material was cDNA or gDNA derived from T cells, B-cell-depleted T cells, or PBMCs.

TCRdb's table, derived via immunoSEQ multiplex PCR, lists solely in-frame clones and lacks some. Among fewer than 150,000 clones listed, around 83% were seen once. Deletions cut 1 base from V and 6 bases from J, with 7 bases between. CDR1 and CDR2 from the germline V gene are SGHTA and FQGNSA. This CDR3 is 13 amino acids long. The source is a human donor in a cohort sampled during active COVID-19. Material for sequencing was peripheral blood. The chain is built from TRBV7-2 and TRBJ2-1; D is unresolved. CDR3 in DNA: TGTGCCAGCAGCTTAGGCCAGGCCAATGAGCAGTTCTTC. Its protein is CASSLGQANEQFF.